These 23 T cell receptor beta chains share one sample of origin, sequenced in a study of T cells after posttransplantation cyclophosphamide (dated by TCRdb to about 2016). Library preparation was by the immunoSEQ multiplex PCR assay. Entries here come from immuneACCESS through TCRdb and include only in-frame sequences with V and J called. Some clones fail to appear in such tables; in the studies checked, an unresolved V gene covers under half of the shortfall, and the cause of the remainder is unknown. The sample includes 7,500 to 9,500 clones, with roughly nine tenths observed a single time. The biggest ten clones account for around 1.6% of the sample. Input material: memory CD4+ T cells sorted from PBMCs. The receptors shown here come from a woman aged 55-69 years in good health, CMV-negative, and a related stem cell transplant donor.

The chain carries TRBV9 and TRBJ2-5; the match to TRBD2 covers 10 bases. CDR1 and CDR2 (germline): SGDLS, YYNGEE. This CDR3 spans 18 amino acids. Unmatched junction bases numbered 12, after V lost 0 bases and J lost 4 bases. The DNA for the CDR3 is TGTGCCAGCAGCGTAGCCCCAGCGGGGGGGCTGGGTCGAGAGACCCAGTACTTC. Translation: CASSVAPAGGLGRETQYF.

The chain uses TRBV6-6 and TRBJ2-7, with D possibly being TRBD2 (6 bases). This CDR3 contains 13 residues. V was clipped by 2 bases and J by 3 bases, with 8 bases between them. CDR1 is MNHNY and CDR2 is SVGAGI in the germline V gene (reference sequence). The CDR3 DNA is TGTGCCAGCAGTTACGGGGGGATCTACGAGCAGTACTTC. Protein product: CASSYGGIYEQYF.

The table lists this clone with a few counts. This chain uses TRBV6-5 with TRBJ2-3; TRBD2 matches at 12 bases. J lost 4 bases, V lost 6 bases, and 5 bases had no gene match. Germline loops: CDR1 MNHEY, CDR2 SVGAGI. The CDR3 totals 15 residues. The CDR3: CASSGLAGRADTQYF. The CDR3 DNA reads as TGTGCCAGCAGCGGACTAGCGGGGAGGGCAGATACGCAGTATTTT.

This clone was picked up one time. The same CDR3 can be traced to other DNA sequences in this sample. The CDR3 sequence is CASSLGSQETQYF. CDR3 in DNA: TGTGCCAGCAGCTTGGGCTCCCAAGAGACCCAGTACTTC. V usage is TRBV7-2 and J usage is TRBJ2-5; D call uncertain. The CDR3 length is 13 residues. Between the trimmed V and J ends, which lost 3 bases and 1 base, there was a span of 6 bases. Germline loops: CDR1 SGHTA, CDR2 FQGNSA.

The table lists this clone with a count of one. The chain joins TRBV19 to TRBJ1-5, with D possibly matching TRBD1 (6 bases). The CDR3 totals 14 residues. The ends were cut back, 7 bases at V and 7 bases at J, with 17 bases in the middle. The V gene's germline CDR1 is LNHDA and CDR2 SQIVND (reference sequence). The CDR3, as DNA: TGTGCCAGTACCAATGGGGGGGCGCGGCAGCCCCAGCATTTT. Its protein is CASTNGGARQPQHF.

This chain connects TRBV29-1 to TRBJ2-7; the match to TRBD1 covers 10 bases. The germline V gene has CDR1 SQVTM and CDR2 ANQGSEA. This CDR3 has 15 residues. The V gene end was trimmed by 6 bases and the J gene end by 5 bases; junction bases not matched to a gene: 13. CDR3 loop: CSVLNRGQGSHEQYF. The CDR3 nucleotides read TGCAGCGTCCTAAACCGGGGACAGGGGTCCCACGAGCAGTACTTC.

This clone was recorded a few times. This sample includes further DNA sequences coding for the same CDR3. J is TRBJ1-5 and V is TRBV6-1, with 7 bases matching TRBD1. Germline lookup yields CDR1 MNHNS and CDR2 SASEGT. The CDR3 spans 14 residues. Trimming removed 7 bases from V and 1 base from J; junction bases left unmatched: 4. As DNA, the CDR3 is TGTGCCAGCAACCCGACAGGGAGCAATCAGCCCCAGCATTTT. Translating it yields CASNPTGSNQPQHF.

The chain is built from TRBV5-4 and TRBJ1-2, with 7 bases identical to TRBD1. V gave up 2 bases and J gave up 4 bases; unmatched junction bases: 11. Germline CDR1 reads SGHNT; CDR2 reads YYREEE (reference sequence). The CDR3 contains 16 residues. CDR3 amino acids: CASSLGVETGTYGYTF. The CDR3 DNA reads TGTGCCAGCAGCTTAGGGGTGGAGACAGGGACCTATGGCTACACCTTC.

The J gene is TRBJ2-7, the V gene TRBV11-2, with 7 bases fitting TRBD2. Unmatched junction bases numbered 9, after V lost 1 base and J lost 3 bases. The CDR3 has 16 residues. Germline values: CDR1 SGHAT, CDR2 FQNNGV. The CDR3 is CASSLGPGTIGYEQYF. The CDR3 nucleotides are TGTGCCAGCAGCTTAGGCCCCGGGACTATCGGCTACGAGCAGTACTTC.

This clone has only one observation. Within the sample, other DNA sequences also encode this same CDR3. The chain carries TRBV5-6 and TRBJ1-5; D is perhaps TRBD1 (5 bases). The V gene lost 0 bases and the J gene lost 4 bases, with 8 bases spanning the gap. This CDR3 comprises 14 residues. Germline CDR1 is SGHDT and CDR2 is YYEEEE. In nucleotides, the CDR3 is TGTGCCAGCAGCTTGGTGGGGCCGAATCAGCCCCAGCATTTT. It yields the protein CASSLVGPNQPQHF.

This sequence joins TRBV5-8 and TRBJ2-5, with TRBD2 matching 8 bases. Germline CDR1 is SGHTS and CDR2 is YDEGEE. The length of the CDR3 is 14 residues. J lost 4 bases, V lost 0 bases, and 2 bases had no gene match. The CDR3 bases are TGTGCCAGCAGCTTGGGTAGCGGGGCAGAGACCCAGTACTTC. Amino acids: CASSLGSGAETQYF.

The CDR3 loop reads CASRTLRTGGLNTGELFF. CDR3 DNA sequence: TGTGCCAGCAGGACCTTAAGGACAGGGGGTTTGAACACCGGGGAGCTGTTTTTT. This rearrangement joins TRBV2 to TRBJ2-2; 10 positions agree with TRBD1. The CDR3 spans 18 residues. Looked up from germline, CDR1 is SNHLY and CDR2 is FYNNEI. V lost 6 bases to trimming and J lost 1 base; unmatched junction nucleotides: 11.

This clone has more than one count but fewer than ten. The chain carries TRBV7-9 and TRBJ2-1, with 10 bases lining up with TRBD2. The junction had 11 bases not matched to a gene; V was cut back by 5 bases and J by 7 bases. The CDR3 length is 16 residues. Germline CDR1 SEHNR, CDR2 FQNEAQ (reference sequence). The CDR3 region has the DNA TGTGCCAGCAGCGGAGGTAGCGGGGGGACGTGGAATGAGCAGTTCTTC. Translated, it gives CASSGGSGGTWNEQFF.

The chain combines TRBV1 with TRBJ2-7; the table's TRBD2 call for D was not verified on the DNA. TRBV1 is recorded as a pseudogene. The CDR3 loop spans 19 amino acids. The CDR3, as DNA: TGCACCAGCAGCCAAGATCTCGGCGGAGTAGCGGGGGCCAAGAGGGAGCAGTACGTC. Protein sequence: CTSSQDLGGVAGAKREQYV.

The chain joins TRBV14 to TRBJ2-1; 7 bases fit TRBD1. The ends lost 4 bases at V and 9 bases at J; junction bases unmatched: 3. From germline, CDR1 is SGHDN and CDR2 FVKESK. The CDR3 has 12 amino acids. The CDR3 region has the DNA TGTGCCAGCAGCCCCAAGGGGGCTGAGCAGTTCTTC. It encodes CASSPKGAEQFF.

This rearrangement joins TRBV7-3 to TRBJ2-1; D possibly corresponds to TRBD2 (6 bases). The CDR3 covers 15 residues. Germline values: CDR1 SGHTA, CDR2 FQGTGA. The V and J ends lost 4 bases and 1 base respectively, with 11 bases between them. This CDR3 reads CASSSLSGSYNEQFF. CDR3 nucleotide sequence: TGTGCCAGCAGCTCCCTTAGCGGATCCTACAATGAGCAGTTCTTC. Together with reference TRBV7-3 and TRBJ2-1, the CDR3 gives the full variable domain: GAGVSQTPSNKVTEKGKYVELRCDPISGHTALYWYRQSLGQGPEFLIYFQGTGAADDSGLPNDRFFAVRPEGSVSTLKIQRTERGDSAVYLCASSSLSGSYNEQFFGPGTRLTVL.

This chain joins TRBV5-1 and TRBJ1-4; 7 nucleotides line up with TRBD1. CDR3 length: 14 residues. V shed 7 bases, J shed 6 bases, and the junction held 9 bases outside the gene matches. Germline V gives CDR1 SGHRS, CDR2 YFSETQ. The CDR3 DNA reads TGCGCCAGCTCAATAACAGGGGCGGATGAAAAACTGTTTTTT. This sequence encodes CASSITGADEKLFF.

About this clone: An end of the junction does not agree with germline; a read error may underlie this. Other nucleotide sequences in the sample specify the same CDR3. The gene calls are TRBV29-1 and TRBJ1-6; D may be TRBD1 (5 bases). The V gene's germline CDR1 is SQVTM and CDR2 ANQGSEA. The CDR3 is made up of 14 amino acids. The DNA for the CDR3 is TGCAGCGCCCGGATCGGGGGAGATAATTCCCCCCTCCACTTT. It translates to CSARIGGDNSPLHF.

The V and J genes are TRBV15 and TRBJ2-2, with 8 bases fitting TRBD2. Trimming took 1 base from V and 4 from J; bases not matched to a gene: 5. The CDR3 loop spans 16 amino acids. Germline V gives CDR1 LNHNV, CDR2 YYDKDF (reference sequence). In nucleotides, the CDR3 is TGTGCCACCAGCAGAGGCGGACTAGCCGGCACCGGGGAGCTGTTTTTT. As protein: CATSRGGLAGTGELFF. The full variable domain, completed using reference TRBV15 and TRBJ2-2, is DAMVIQNPRYQVTQFGKPVTLSCSQTLNHNVMYWYQQKSSQAPKLLFHYYDKDFNNEADTPDNFQSRRPNTSFCFLDIRSPGLGDTAMYLCATSRGGLAGTGELFFGEGSRLTVL.

V is TRBV19 and J is TRBJ1-5; no definite D call. The germline V gene encodes CDR1 LNHDA and CDR2 SQIVND (reference sequence). Trimming took off 5 bases at V and 3 bases at J, with 14 bases between the two ends. This CDR3 has 15 amino acids. CDR3 in amino acids: CASSLGEAFNQPQHF. Written as DNA, the CDR3 is TGTGCCAGTAGTCTCGGAGAGGCCTTCAATCAGCCCCAGCATTTT.

CDR3 sequence: CASSQGSSYNEQFF. DNA of the CDR3: TGTGCCAGCAGCCAGGGGAGCTCCTACAATGAGCAGTTCTTC. The rearrangement joins TRBV5-6 to TRBJ2-1; maybe TRBD1 (6 bases). This CDR3 has 14 amino acids. CDR1 SGHDT and CDR2 YYEEEE come from the germline V gene. With 4 bases removed from V and 0 bases from J, the gap between germline ends came to 8 bases.

The gene calls are TRBV9 and TRBJ2-7; tentative D call: TRBD1 (6 bases). Germline V CDR1 and CDR2: SGDLS, YYNGEE. The CDR3 length is 14 residues. V dropped 3 bases and J dropped 6 bases, with 16 bases sitting between them. CDR3 DNA sequence: TGTGCCAGCAGCGAAACTTCAGGGGTAGGCGAGCAGTACTTC. Its protein product is CASSETSGVGEQYF.

The chain couples TRBV6-4 to TRBJ2-3; the match to TRBD2 covers 11 bases. The length of the CDR3 is 15 residues. Trimming at V came to 3 bases and at J to 4 bases, leaving 3 bases not matched to a gene. Germline lookup yields CDR1 MRHNA and CDR2 SNTAGT. The CDR3 sequence: CASSDSGGAADTQYF. Here the CDR3 DNA reads TGTGCCAGCAGTGATAGCGGGGGGGCCGCAGATACGCAGTATTTT.